Listed here are 32 T cell receptor beta chains from one sample, sequenced in a study of identical twins. TCRdb reanalysed the 5' RACE reads using MiXCR and keeps one entry per CDR3 protein. The sample has about 720,000 distinct CDR3 sequences; about 18% are singletons. The data were also submitted as part of a second study, on T cells expressing NK-cell markers.

The specimen sequenced was PBMCs. These TCRs come from a woman under 30 in good health.

This clonotype has just a few counts. The V call is TRBV12-3 or TRBV12-4, the J call TRBJ2-2; D might be TRBD1 or TRBD2, each matching 6 bases. V lost 3 bases to trimming and J lost 6 bases, with 11 bases between them. The CDR3 length is 14 residues. CDR3 coding DNA: TGTGCCAGCAGTTTGGAAGGGGGGTCCGGGGAGCTGTTTTTT. Protein sequence: CASSLEGGSGELFF.

The chain is built from TRBV6-5 and TRBJ1-6; a possible D gene is TRBD1 (5 bases). CDR3 size: 15 residues. Germline-derived CDR1 and CDR2 are MNHEY and SVGAGI. V shed 4 bases and J shed 9 bases, with 16 bases lying between them. DNA for the CDR3: TGTGCCAGCAGTTGGGGTGGGGGTAGTAGTTCACCCCTCCACTTT. This translates into CASSWGGGSSSPLHF.

The chain couples TRBV6-1 to TRBJ2-2; D is perhaps TRBD2 (6 bases). The CDR3 totals 13 residues. The V end was cut by 6 bases, the J end by 8 bases, with 13 bases between. Per germline, CDR1 MNHNS and CDR2 SASEGT. The CDR3 spells CASSREEGGELFF. DNA for the CDR3: TGTGCCAGCAGCCGCGAGGAGGGAGGGGAGCTGTTTTTT.

This clonotype occurred once. Germline and junction disagree at one end, which may indicate a read error. This chain connects TRBV6-1 to TRBJ1-5; D is perhaps TRBD1 (5 bases). Germline V CDR1 and CDR2: MNHNS, SASEGT. The CDR3 covers 15 residues. The CDR3: CASSAAGWLDQPRHF. The DNA of the CDR3 is TGTGCCAGCAGTGCCGCAGGGTGGTTAGATCAGCCCCGGCATTTT.

This clonotype was seen more than once but under ten times. This CDR3 is CASSETSGHEQYF. The CDR3 DNA sequence: TGCGCCAGCAGTGAGACTAGCGGCCACGAGCAGTACTTC. This rearrangement joins TRBV10-1 to TRBJ2-7, with 8 positions matching TRBD2. The CDR3 consists of 13 residues. Germline CDR1 WNHNN, CDR2 SYGVQD (reference sequence). V was pared by 2 bases and J by 5 bases, with 2 bases of the junction left unmatched.

V usage is TRBV15 and J usage is TRBJ1-4, with D tentatively TRBD1 (5 bases). CDR1 and CDR2 from the germline V gene are LNHNV and YYDKDF (reference sequence). The CDR3 is 14 amino acids. V dropped 2 bases and J dropped 4 bases, with 8 bases sitting between them. The CDR3, as DNA: TGTGCCACCAGCAGACAGGGATTTAATGAAAAACTGTTTTTT. Protein product: CATSRQGFNEKLFF.

The chain uses TRBV27 and TRBJ2-7, with TRBD2 identical over 10 bases. Germline V gene lookup returns CDR1 MNHEY and CDR2 SMNVEV (reference sequence). Trimming removed 4 bases from V and 4 bases from J; junction bases left unmatched: 7. The CDR3 loop spans 15 amino acids. The CDR3 coding sequence is TGTGCCAGCAGTTCTAGGACTAGCGGAGAATACGAGCAGTACTTC. The encoded protein is CASSSRTSGEYEQYF.

This chain links TRBV6-5 with TRBJ2-2; D possibly corresponds to TRBD2 (6 bases). CDR1 MNHEY and CDR2 SVGAGI come from the germline V gene. The CDR3 extends over 15 amino acids. V was shortened by 1 base and J by 5 bases, with 11 bases between the two germline ends. CDR3 bases: TGTGCCAGCAGTTACTTTGGAGGGGCGACCGGGGAGCTGTTTTTT. As protein: CASSYFGGATGELFF.

This clonotype showed up just a few times. The chain is built from TRBV7-2 and TRBJ2-3; D possibly corresponds to TRBD2 (6 bases). The ends were cut back, 6 bases at V and 11 bases at J, with 21 bases in the middle. The CDR3 spans 14 residues. Germline CDR1 reads SGHTA; CDR2 reads FQGNSA. CDR3 sequence reads: CASRSPAHGGMQYF. The DNA for the CDR3 is TGTGCCAGCAGATCGCCGGCACACGGAGGGATGCAGTATTTT. Filled out from reference TRBV7-2 and TRBJ2-3, the complete variable domain reads GAGVSQSPSNKVTEKGKDVELRCDPISGHTALYWYRQSLGQGLEFLIYFQGNSAPDKSGLPSDRFSAERTGGSVSTLTIQRTQQEDSAVYLCASRSPAHGGMQYFGPGTRLTVL.

This sequence joins TRBV29-1 and TRBJ2-2; 8 positions match TRBD1. V lost 5 bases and J lost 4; bases outside the gene matches: 6. The CDR3 runs to 14 residues. From germline, CDR1 is SQVTM and CDR2 ANQGSEA. CDR3 coding DNA: TGCAGCGTTCATCTGACAGGGGTCACCGGGGAGCTGTTTTTT. This codes for CSVHLTGVTGELFF.

In this sample, this clonotype turned up a few times. The V call is TRBV5-1, the J call TRBJ2-3, with 7 nucleotides matching TRBD2. V lost 3 bases, J lost 4 bases, and 5 bases stayed unmatched. This CDR3 has 14 amino acids. Germline CDR1 and CDR2: SGHRS and YFSETQ. The CDR3 region is CASSWGGPSDTQYF. The CDR3 nucleotides read TGCGCCAGCAGCTGGGGGGGACCCTCAGATACGCAGTATTTT.

This chain connects TRBV12-3 or TRBV12-4 to TRBJ2-2; D unclear. The CDR3 totals 14 residues. V gave up 2 bases and J gave up 7 bases, with 11 bases separating them. CDR3 sequence (DNA): TGTGCCAGCAGTTTAAGTACGGTTTACGGGGAGCTGTTTTTT. Its protein is CASSLSTVYGELFF.

This clonotype was seen a few times. J is TRBJ2-7 and V is TRBV28; 7 nucleotides line up with TRBD2. The J segment lost 3 bases and the V segment lost 7 bases, leaving 12 bases of the junction unmatched. Germline assignment: CDR1 MDHEN and CDR2 SYDVKM. This CDR3 contains 15 residues. In nucleotides, the CDR3 is TGTGCCAGCACGCCAGCGGGATTGGCTAGCTACGAGCAGTACTTC. Encoded protein: CASTPAGLASYEQYF.

V gene TRBV11-2 combines with J gene TRBJ2-1, with 7 positions matching TRBD2. Germline V gene lookup returns CDR1 SGHAT and CDR2 FQNNGV. The V and J ends lost 0 bases and 2 bases, in that order; junction bases with no gene match: 7. CDR3 length equals 17 residues. CDR3 sequence: CASSLDLLAVAYNEQFF. The CDR3 coding sequence is TGTGCCAGCAGCTTAGATCTGCTAGCGGTTGCCTACAATGAGCAGTTCTTC.

The chain employs TRBV12-3 or TRBV12-4 and TRBJ2-1, with 9 bases that match TRBD1. The V segment lost 9 bases and the J segment 6 bases; nucleotides outside the gene matches: 9. The CDR3 is made up of 14 amino acids. The CDR3 nucleotides are TGTGCCAGTGACCGGGACAGGGCTCCCAATGAGCAGTTCTTC. Its protein is CASDRDRAPNEQFF.

This chain joins TRBV6-5 and TRBJ2-7, with 9 positions matching TRBD2. The germline CDR1 and CDR2 sequences are MNHEY and SVGAGI. CDR3 size: 14 residues. V dropped 2 bases and J dropped 6; count of bases not matched to a gene: 5. The CDR3 sequence is CASSYAGGPGEQYF. DNA for the CDR3: TGTGCCAGCAGTTACGCGGGAGGGCCTGGCGAGCAGTACTTC.

The chain has TRBV10-2 and TRBJ2-7, with unresolved D. CDR3 length: 13 amino acids. CDR1 and CDR2 from the germline V gene are WSHSY and SAAADI. The V and J ends lost 6 bases and 5 bases respectively, with 14 bases between them. In DNA form, the CDR3 reads TGCGCCAGCAGACAAGCCCTTCTGAACGAGCAGTACTTC. Protein sequence: CASRQALLNEQYF.

V usage is TRBV7-9 and J usage is TRBJ2-1; TRBD2 is a possible D gene (6 bases). The germline gives CDR1 SEHNR, CDR2 FQNEAQ (reference sequence). Trimming pared 0 bases from V and 11 bases from J, leaving 23 bases between. The CDR3 sequence is 17 residues long. The CDR3 protein is CASSLAGGPSLGVKQFF. The DNA for the CDR3 is TGTGCCAGCAGCTTAGCGGGAGGCCCCTCTCTGGGGGTAAAGCAGTTCTTC.

This sequence joins TRBV5-1 and TRBJ1-1; 7 bases map to TRBD1. The J segment lost 2 bases and the V segment lost 4 bases, leaving 8 bases of the junction unmatched. Germline CDR1 reads SGHRS; CDR2 reads YFSETQ. This CDR3 is built from 15 residues. CDR3 nucleotides: TGCGCCAGCAGCACAGTGACAGGGCCAAACACTGAAGCTTTCTTT. Translation: CASSTVTGPNTEAFF.

In its sample, this clonotype was seen many times. In nucleotides, the CDR3 is TGTGCCAGCAGCCAAGGCCTAGCGGGATCCCTGGGGTCCTACGAGCAGTACTTC. It codes for CASSQGLAGSLGSYEQYF. The chain couples TRBV4-2 to TRBJ2-7, with TRBD2 identical over 9 bases. Germline V gene data show CDR1 as LGHNA and CDR2 as YNFKEQ. The CDR3 totals 18 residues. V lost 1 base to trimming and J lost 1 base; unmatched junction nucleotides: 11.

The table lists this clonotype with a few counts. The chain has TRBV5-1 and TRBJ2-1; 8 bases line up with TRBD2. The germline gives CDR1 SGHRS, CDR2 YFSETQ. V lost 4 bases to trimming and J lost 0 bases; unmatched junction nucleotides: 6. This CDR3 contains 16 residues. CDR3 nucleotides: TGCGCCAGCAGCCGAAGCGGGAGCAGCTCCTACAATGAGCAGTTCTTC. Amino acid sequence: CASSRSGSSSYNEQFF. Full variable domain (rest looked up from reference TRBV5-1 and TRBJ2-1): KAGVTQTPRYLIKTRGQQVTLSCSPISGHRSVSWYQQTPGQGLQFLFEYFSETQRNKGNFPGRFSGRQFSNSRSEMNVSTLELGDSALYLCASSRSGSSSYNEQFFGPGTRLTVL.

CDR3: CASSLVDSTDTQYF. The CDR3 region has the DNA TGTGCCAGCAGCTTAGTGGACAGCACAGATACGCAGTATTTT. The chain recombines TRBV7-2 with TRBJ2-3; D remains unclear. This CDR3 has 14 amino acids. In germline, CDR1 is SGHTA, CDR2 FQGNSA. Trimming cost V 1 base and J 0 bases, with 5 bases left between them. The full variable domain, its missing parts supplied by reference TRBV7-2 and TRBJ2-3, is GAGVSQSPSNKVTEKGKDVELRCDPISGHTALYWYRQSLGQGLEFLIYFQGNSAPDKSGLPSDRFSAERTGGSVSTLTIQRTQQEDSAVYLCASSLVDSTDTQYFGPGTRLTVL.

The sample holds a few counts of this clonotype. The chain combines TRBV20-1 with TRBJ2-4; TRBD1 is a possible D gene (5 bases). CDR3 size: 16 residues. The germline CDR1 and CDR2 sequences are DFQATT and SNEGSKA (reference sequence). V was trimmed by 1 base and J by 0 bases, leaving 13 bases between them. For the CDR3, the DNA is TGCAGTGCTAGAGTCGAAGGGGCCCAAGCCAAAAACATTCAGTACTTC. Its translation: CSARVEGAQAKNIQYF.

This clonotype has at least ten counts. The chain couples TRBV14 to TRBJ2-5, with D unresolved. Germline V gene lookup returns CDR1 SGHDN and CDR2 FVKESK. Trimming removed 3 bases from V and 3 bases from J, with 2 bases in between. The CDR3 is made up of 11 amino acids. DNA for the CDR3: TGTGCCAGCAGCCATGAAGAGACCCAGTACTTC. This sequence encodes CASSHEETQYF.

The chain combines TRBV5-1 with TRBJ1-1, with a weak D call TRBD1 (5 bases). CDR3 length: 15 residues. Per the germline V gene, CDR1 is SGHRS and CDR2 is YFSETQ. The V and J ends lost 6 bases and 5 bases respectively, with 20 bases between them. The CDR3 DNA follows: TGCGCCAGCAAAAGTTCGGCAGGGAGGATGACTGAAGCTTTCTTT. Its translation: CASKSSAGRMTEAFF.

This clonotype was picked up a small number of times. The rearrangement joins TRBV18 to TRBJ2-1, with D perhaps given as TRBD1 or TRBD2 (6 bases each). The CDR3 is made up of 15 amino acids. The germline V gene has CDR1 KGHSH and CDR2 LQKENI. Trimming left V 1 base short and J 10 bases short, with 17 bases between. The DNA of the CDR3 is TGTGCCAGCTCACCACTTGAAGGATACGGGGGCGAGCAGTTCTTC. This gives the protein CASSPLEGYGGEQFF.

This clonotype has a handful of counts. The V and J genes are TRBV12-3 or TRBV12-4 and TRBJ2-3; 8 positions match TRBD2. V shed 8 bases and J 5 bases; nucleotides not matched to a gene: 9. This CDR3 spans 14 amino acids. As DNA, the CDR3 is TGTGCCAGCCAGGAGGGACTAGTGGTAGATACGCAGTATTTT. It is translated as CASQEGLVVDTQYF.

This clonotype was seen repeatedly, ten times or more. The chain recombines TRBV5-6 with TRBJ2-3; D is ambiguous. CDR1 and CDR2 (germline): SGHDT, YYEEEE. There are 14 residues in the CDR3. Trimming left V 0 bases short and J 2 bases short, with 7 bases between. CDR3 loop: CASSLDIFTDTQYF. The CDR3 DNA reads as TGTGCCAGCAGCTTGGACATCTTCACAGATACGCAGTATTTT.

The chain has TRBV15 and TRBJ1-5; D gene ambiguous. V lost 0 bases, J lost 3 bases, and 9 bases lay in between. The germline V gene encodes CDR1 LNHNV and CDR2 YYDKDF (reference sequence). The CDR3 runs to 15 residues. CDR3 sequence: CATSRDSQVNQPQHF. CDR3 DNA: TGTGCCACCAGCAGAGATTCCCAGGTCAATCAGCCCCAGCATTTT.

This clonotype was seen more than once but under ten times. The V and J genes are TRBV5-1 and TRBJ2-7, with TRBD2 identical over 15 bases. Trimming removed 4 bases from V and 3 bases from J; junction bases left unmatched: 5. The CDR3 has 16 residues. Germline CDR1 SGHRS, CDR2 YFSETQ. DNA for the CDR3: TGCGCCAGCAGCCCCGGACTAGCGGGAGGGCACTACGAGCAGTACTTC. Amino acids: CASSPGLAGGHYEQYF.

CDR3 nucleotides: TGCGCCAGCGCCGGGACAGATCAAGAGACCCAGTACTTC. This translates into CASAGTDQETQYF. V gene TRBV5-1 combines with J gene TRBJ2-5, with 7 bases lining up with TRBD1. V was clipped by 7 bases and J by 2 bases; unmatched bases: 5. CDR3 length: 13 residues. Germline CDR1 SGHRS, CDR2 YFSETQ.

This clonotype was found a few times. The chain carries TRBV11-1 and TRBJ1-1, with unresolved D. The V and J ends lost 2 bases and 6 bases respectively, with 10 bases between them. CDR3 length equals 13 residues. CDR1 is SGHAT, CDR2 FQDESV, per germline (reference sequence). This chain's CDR3 is CASSLSHSPEAFF. The CDR3 DNA is TGTGCCAGCAGCTTAAGTCACAGCCCTGAAGCTTTCTTT.